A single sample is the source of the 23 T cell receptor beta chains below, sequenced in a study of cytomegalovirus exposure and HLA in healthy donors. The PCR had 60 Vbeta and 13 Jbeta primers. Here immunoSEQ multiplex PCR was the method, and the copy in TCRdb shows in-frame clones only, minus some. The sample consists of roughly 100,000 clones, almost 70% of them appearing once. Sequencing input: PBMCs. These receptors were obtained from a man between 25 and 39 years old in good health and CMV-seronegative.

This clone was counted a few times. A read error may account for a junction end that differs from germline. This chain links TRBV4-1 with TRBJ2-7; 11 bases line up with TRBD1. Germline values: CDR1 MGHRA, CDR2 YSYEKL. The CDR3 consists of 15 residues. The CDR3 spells CASSQAGQGVYEQYF. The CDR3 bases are TGTGCCAGCAGCCAAGCGGGACAGGGGGTCTACGAGCAGTACTTC.

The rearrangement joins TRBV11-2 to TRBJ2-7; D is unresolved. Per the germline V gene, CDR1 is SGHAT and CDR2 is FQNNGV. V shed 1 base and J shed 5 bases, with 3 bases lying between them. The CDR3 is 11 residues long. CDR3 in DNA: TGTGCCAGCAGCTTAGTTAACGAGCAGTACTTC. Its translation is CASSLVNEQYF.

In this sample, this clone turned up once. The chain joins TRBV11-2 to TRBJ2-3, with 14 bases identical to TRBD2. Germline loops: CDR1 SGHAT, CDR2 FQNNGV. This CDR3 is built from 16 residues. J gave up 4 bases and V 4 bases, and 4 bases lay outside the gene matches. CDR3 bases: TGTGCCAGCAGCTCCCCGGGACTAGCGGGAGCAGATACGCAGTATTTT. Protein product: CASSSPGLAGADTQYF.

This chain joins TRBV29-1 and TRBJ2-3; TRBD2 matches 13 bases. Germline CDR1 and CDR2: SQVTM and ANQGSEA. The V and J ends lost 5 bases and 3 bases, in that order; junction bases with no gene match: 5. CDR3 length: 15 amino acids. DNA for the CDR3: TGCAGCGTTCAAGGACTAGCGGGAGCGACAGATACGCAGTATTTT. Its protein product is CSVQGLAGATDTQYF.

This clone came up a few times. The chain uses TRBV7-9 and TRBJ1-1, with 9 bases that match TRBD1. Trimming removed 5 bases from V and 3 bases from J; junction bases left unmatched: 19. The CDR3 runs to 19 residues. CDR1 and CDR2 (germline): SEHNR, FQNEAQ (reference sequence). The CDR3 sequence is CASSPPRPDRGRFHTEAFF. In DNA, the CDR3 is TGTGCCAGCAGCCCTCCCCGGCCGGACAGGGGCCGATTTCACACTGAAGCTTTCTTT. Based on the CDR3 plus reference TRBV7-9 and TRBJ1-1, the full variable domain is DTGVSQNPRHKITKRGQNVTFRCDPISEHNRLYWYRQTLGQGPEFLTYFQNEAQLEKSRLLSDRFSAERPKGSFSTLEIQRTEQGDSAMYLCASSPPRPDRGRFHTEAFFGQGTRLTVV.

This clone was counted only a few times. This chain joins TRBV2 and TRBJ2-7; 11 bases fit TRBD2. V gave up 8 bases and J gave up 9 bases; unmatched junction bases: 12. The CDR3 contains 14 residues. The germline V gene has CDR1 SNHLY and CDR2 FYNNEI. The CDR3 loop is CASGLSGRDVRQYF. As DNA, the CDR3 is TGTGCCAGCGGACTTAGCGGGAGGGATGTAAGGCAGTACTTC.

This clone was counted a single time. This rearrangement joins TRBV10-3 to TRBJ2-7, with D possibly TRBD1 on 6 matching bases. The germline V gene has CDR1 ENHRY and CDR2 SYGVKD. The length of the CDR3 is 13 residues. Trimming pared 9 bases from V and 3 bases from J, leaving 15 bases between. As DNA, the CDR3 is TGTGCCATGGGGGCCTGGGACGGCTACGAGCAGTACTTC. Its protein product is CAMGAWDGYEQYF.

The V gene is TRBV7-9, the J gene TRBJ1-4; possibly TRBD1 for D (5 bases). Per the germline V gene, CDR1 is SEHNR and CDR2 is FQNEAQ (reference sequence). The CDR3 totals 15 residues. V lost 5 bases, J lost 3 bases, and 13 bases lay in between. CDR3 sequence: CASSRRQNPNEKLFF. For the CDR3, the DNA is TGTGCCAGCAGCCGACGACAGAACCCTAATGAAAAACTGTTTTTT.

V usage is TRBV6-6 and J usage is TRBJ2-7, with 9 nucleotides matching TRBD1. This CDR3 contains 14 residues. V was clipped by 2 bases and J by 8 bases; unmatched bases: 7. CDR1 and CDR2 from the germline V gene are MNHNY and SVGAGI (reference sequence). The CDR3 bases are TGTGCCAGCAGTTACCCCGGGACAGGGAGCCAGCAGTACTTC. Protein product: CASSYPGTGSQQYF.

CDR3 amino acids: CASGLVTGGAQTEAFF. CDR3 nucleotides: TGTGCTAGTGGTTTGGTCACCGGGGGGGCGCAGACTGAAGCTTTCTTT. The chain carries TRBV12-5 and TRBJ1-1, with D perhaps matching TRBD1 (6 bases). The CDR3 extends over 16 amino acids. Trimming cost V 0 bases and J 5 bases, with 16 bases left between them. Germline values: CDR1 LGHNT, CDR2 FRNRAP.

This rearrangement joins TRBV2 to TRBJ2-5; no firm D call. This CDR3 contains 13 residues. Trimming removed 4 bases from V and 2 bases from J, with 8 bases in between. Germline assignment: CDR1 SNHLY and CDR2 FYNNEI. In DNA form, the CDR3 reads TGTGCCAGCAGTGGGCAGGAACAAGAGACCCAGTACTTC. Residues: CASSGQEQETQYF.

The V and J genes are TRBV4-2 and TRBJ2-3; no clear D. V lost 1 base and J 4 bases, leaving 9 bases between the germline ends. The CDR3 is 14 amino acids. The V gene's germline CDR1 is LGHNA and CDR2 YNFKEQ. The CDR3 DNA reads TGTGCCAGCAGCCAAGGTGGCTCTTCAGATACGCAGTATTTT. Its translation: CASSQGGSSDTQYF.

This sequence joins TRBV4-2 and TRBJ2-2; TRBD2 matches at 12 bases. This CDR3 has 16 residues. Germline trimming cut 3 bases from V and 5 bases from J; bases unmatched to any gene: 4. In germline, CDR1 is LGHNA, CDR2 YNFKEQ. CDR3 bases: TGTGCCAGCAGCCAGGCTAGCGGGAGGGGGACCGGGGAGCTGTTTTTT. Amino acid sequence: CASSQASGRGTGELFF.

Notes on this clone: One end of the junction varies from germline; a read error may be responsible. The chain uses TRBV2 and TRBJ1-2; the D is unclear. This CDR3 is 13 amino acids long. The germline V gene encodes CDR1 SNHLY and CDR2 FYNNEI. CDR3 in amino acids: CASSEQEDLPFVF. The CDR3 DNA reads TGTGCCAGCAGTGAACAGGAGGACTTACCCTTCGTTTTC.

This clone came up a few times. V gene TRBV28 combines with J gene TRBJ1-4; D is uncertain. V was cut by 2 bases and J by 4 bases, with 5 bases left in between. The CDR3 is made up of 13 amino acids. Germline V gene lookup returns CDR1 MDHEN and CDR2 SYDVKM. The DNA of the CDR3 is TGTGCCAGCAGTTTACAGATTAATGAAAAACTGTTTTTT. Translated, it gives CASSLQINEKLFF.

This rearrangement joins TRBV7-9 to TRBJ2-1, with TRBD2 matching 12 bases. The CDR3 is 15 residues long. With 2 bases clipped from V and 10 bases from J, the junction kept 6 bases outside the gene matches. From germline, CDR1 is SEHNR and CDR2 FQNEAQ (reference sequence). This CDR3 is CASSLTLAGGLEQFF. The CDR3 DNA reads TGTGCCAGCAGCTTAACCCTAGCGGGAGGGTTAGAGCAGTTCTTC.

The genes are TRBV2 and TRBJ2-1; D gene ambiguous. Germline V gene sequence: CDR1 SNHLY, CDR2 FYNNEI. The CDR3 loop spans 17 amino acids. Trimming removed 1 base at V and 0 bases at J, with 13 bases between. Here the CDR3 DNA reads TGTGCCAGCAGTGAAGAAGGTAGGAGTCGCTCCTACAATGAGCAGTTCTTC. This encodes CASSEEGRSRSYNEQFF.

The CDR3 region is CAWTLGGGASGNTIYF. The CDR3 bases are TGTGCCTGGACTTTGGGCGGGGGCGCATCTGGAAACACCATATATTTT. The chain recombines TRBV30 with TRBJ1-3, with D perhaps matching TRBD1 (6 bases). The CDR3 has 16 residues. The V gene lost 4 bases and the J gene lost 1 base, with 17 bases spanning the gap. Germline CDR1 is GTSNPN and CDR2 is SVGIG (reference sequence).

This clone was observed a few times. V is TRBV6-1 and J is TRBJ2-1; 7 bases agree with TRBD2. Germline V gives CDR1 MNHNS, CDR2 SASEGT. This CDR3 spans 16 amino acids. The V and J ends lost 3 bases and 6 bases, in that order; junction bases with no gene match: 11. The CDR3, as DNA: TGTGCCAGCAGTGACTATGCGGGAGAACCAGGCAATGAGCAGTTCTTC. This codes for CASSDYAGEPGNEQFF.

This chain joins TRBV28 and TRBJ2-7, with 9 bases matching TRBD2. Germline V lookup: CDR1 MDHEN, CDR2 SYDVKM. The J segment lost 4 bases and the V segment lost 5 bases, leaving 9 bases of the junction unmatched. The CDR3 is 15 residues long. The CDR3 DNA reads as TGTGCCAGCAGTCCCGGAGATAGCGGGAGATACGAGCAGTACTTC. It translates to CASSPGDSGRYEQYF.

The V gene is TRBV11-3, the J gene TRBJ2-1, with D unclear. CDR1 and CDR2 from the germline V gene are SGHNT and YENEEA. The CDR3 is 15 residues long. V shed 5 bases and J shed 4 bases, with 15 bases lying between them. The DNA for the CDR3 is TGTGCCAGCAGCCCAACAACCGACACTTACAATGAGCAGTTCTTC. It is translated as CASSPTTDTYNEQFF.

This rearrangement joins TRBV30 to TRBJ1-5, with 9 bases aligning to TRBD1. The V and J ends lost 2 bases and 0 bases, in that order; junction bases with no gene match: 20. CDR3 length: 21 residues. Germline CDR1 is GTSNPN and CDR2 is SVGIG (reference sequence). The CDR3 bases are TGTGCCTGGAGTAAACCATCCCACCGGGACAGGGACAACTATAGCAATCAGCCCCAGCATTTT. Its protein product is CAWSKPSHRDRDNYSNQPQHF.

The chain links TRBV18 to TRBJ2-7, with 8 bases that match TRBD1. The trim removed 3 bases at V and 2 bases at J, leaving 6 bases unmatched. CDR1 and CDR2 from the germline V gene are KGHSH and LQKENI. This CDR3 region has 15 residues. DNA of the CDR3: TGTGCCAGCTCACCCGGGACAGGTTCCGCCTACGAGCAGTACTTC. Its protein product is CASSPGTGSAYEQYF.